The clone carrying this T cell receptor (beta chain) was picked up many times. This sample is part of a study of identical twins. TCRdb re-derived calls from the 5' RACE reads in MiXCR, one entry per CDR3 protein. The data hold about 450,000 distinct CDR3 sequences, with approximately 18% observed a single time. The specimen was naive T cells sorted from blood. This receptor was obtained from a man in his fifties or sixties in good health.

CDR3 nucleotides: TGTGCCAGCGCACTGACAGACTCCTACGAGCAGTACTTC. This translates into CASALTDSYEQYF. The chain links TRBV10-3 to TRBJ2-7; D may be TRBD1 (5 bases). V lost 10 bases, J lost 0 bases, and 13 bases lay in between. The V gene's germline CDR1 is ENHRY and CDR2 SYGVKD. CDR3 length: 13 amino acids.